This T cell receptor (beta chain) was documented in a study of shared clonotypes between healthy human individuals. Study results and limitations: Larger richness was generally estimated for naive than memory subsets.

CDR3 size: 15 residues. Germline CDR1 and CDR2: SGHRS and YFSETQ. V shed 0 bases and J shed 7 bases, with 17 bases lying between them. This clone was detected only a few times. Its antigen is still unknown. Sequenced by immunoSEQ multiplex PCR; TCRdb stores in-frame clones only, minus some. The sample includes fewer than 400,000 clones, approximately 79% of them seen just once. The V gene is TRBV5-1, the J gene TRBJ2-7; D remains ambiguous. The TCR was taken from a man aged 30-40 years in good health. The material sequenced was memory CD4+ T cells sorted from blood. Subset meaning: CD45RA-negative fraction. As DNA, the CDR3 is TGCGCCAGCAGCTTGGGGTTAGGTTTACCGTGGGAGCAGTACTTC. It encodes CASSLGLGLPWEQYF. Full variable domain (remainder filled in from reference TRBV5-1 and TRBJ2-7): KAGVTQTPRYLIKTRGQQVTLSCSPISGHRSVSWYQQTPGQGLQFLFEYFSETQRNKGNFPGRFSGRQFSNSRSEMNVSTLELGDSALYLCASSLGLGLPWEQYFGPGTRLTVT.